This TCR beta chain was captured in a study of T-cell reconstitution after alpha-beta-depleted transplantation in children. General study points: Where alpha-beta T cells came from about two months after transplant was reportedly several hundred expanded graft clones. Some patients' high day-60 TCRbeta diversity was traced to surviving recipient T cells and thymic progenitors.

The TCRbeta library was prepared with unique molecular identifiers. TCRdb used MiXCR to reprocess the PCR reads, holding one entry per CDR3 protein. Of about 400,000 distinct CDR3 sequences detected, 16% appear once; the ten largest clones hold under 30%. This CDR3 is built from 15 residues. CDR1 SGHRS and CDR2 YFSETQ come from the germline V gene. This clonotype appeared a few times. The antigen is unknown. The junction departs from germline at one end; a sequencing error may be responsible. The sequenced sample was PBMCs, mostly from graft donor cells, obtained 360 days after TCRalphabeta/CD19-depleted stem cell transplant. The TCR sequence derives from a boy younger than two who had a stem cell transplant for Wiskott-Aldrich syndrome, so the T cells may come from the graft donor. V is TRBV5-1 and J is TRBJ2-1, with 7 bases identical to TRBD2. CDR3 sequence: CASSLGGKGGNEQFF. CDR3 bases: TGCGCCAGCAGTTTGGGAGGGAAGGGCGGTAATGAGCAGTTCTTC.